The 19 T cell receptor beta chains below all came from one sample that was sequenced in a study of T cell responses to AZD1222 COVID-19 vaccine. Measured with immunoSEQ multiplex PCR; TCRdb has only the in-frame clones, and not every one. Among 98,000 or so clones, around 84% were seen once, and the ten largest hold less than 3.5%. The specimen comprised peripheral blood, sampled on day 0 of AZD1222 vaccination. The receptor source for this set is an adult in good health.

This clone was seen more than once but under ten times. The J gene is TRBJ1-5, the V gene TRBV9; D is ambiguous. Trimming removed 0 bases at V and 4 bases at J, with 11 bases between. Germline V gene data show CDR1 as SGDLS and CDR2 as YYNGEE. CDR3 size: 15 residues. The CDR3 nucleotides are TGTGCCAGCAGCGTAGGGCTGGGCGGAAATCAGCCCCAGCATTTT. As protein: CASSVGLGGNQPQHF.

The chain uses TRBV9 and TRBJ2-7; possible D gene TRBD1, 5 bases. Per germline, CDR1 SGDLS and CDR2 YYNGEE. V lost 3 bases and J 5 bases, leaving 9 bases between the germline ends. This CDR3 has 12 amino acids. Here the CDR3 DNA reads TGTGCCAGCAGCGACAGGTTGAACGAGCAGTACTTC. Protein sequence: CASSDRLNEQYF.

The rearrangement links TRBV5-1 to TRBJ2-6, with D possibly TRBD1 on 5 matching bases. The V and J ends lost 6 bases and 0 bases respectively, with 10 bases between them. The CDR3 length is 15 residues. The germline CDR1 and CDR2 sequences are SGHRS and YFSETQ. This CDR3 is CASTRALSGANVLTF. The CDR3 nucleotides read TGCGCCAGCACCAGGGCCCTCTCTGGGGCCAACGTCCTGACTTTC.

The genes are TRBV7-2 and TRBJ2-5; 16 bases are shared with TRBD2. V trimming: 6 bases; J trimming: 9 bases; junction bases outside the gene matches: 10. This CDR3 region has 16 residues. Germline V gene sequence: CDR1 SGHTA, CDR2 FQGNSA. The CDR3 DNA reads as TGTGCCAGCAGATCTGGGACTAGCGGGGGGGTTGCGGCCCAGTACTTC. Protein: CASRSGTSGGVAAQYF.

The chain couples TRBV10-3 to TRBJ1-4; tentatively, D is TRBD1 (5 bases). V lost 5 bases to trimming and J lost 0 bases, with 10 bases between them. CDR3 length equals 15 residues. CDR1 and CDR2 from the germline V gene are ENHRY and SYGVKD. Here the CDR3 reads CAISTDSATNEKLFF. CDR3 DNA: TGTGCCATCAGTACAGACAGTGCAACTAATGAAAAACTGTTTTTT.

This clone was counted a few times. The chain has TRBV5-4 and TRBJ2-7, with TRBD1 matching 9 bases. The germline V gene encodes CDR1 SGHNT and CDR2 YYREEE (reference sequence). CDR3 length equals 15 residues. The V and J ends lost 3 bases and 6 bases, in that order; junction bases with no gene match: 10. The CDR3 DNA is TGTGCCAGCAGCTACCTCCGGGACAGGGTGGCCGAGCAGTACTTC. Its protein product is CASSYLRDRVAEQYF.

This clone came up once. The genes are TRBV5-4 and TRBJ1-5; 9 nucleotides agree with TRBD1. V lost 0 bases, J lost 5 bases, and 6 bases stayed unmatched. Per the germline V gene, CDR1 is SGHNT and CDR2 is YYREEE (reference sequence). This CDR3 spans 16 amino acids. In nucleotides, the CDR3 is TGTGCCAGCAGCTTGGGGGGACGACAGGGGGATCAGCCCCAGCATTTT. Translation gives CASSLGGRQGDQPQHF. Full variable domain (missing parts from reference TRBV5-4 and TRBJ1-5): ETGVTQSPTHLIKTRGQQVTLRCSSQSGHNTVSWYQQALGQGPQFIFQYYREEENGRGNFPPRFSGLQFPNYSSELNVNALELDDSALYLCASSLGGRQGDQPQHFGDGTRLSIL.

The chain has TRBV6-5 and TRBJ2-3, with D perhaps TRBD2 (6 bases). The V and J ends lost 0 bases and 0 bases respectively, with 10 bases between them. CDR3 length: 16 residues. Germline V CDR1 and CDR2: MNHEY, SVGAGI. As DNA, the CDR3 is TGTGCCAGCAGTTACTCGACTGGGACTAGCACAGATACGCAGTATTTT. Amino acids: CASSYSTGTSTDTQYF.

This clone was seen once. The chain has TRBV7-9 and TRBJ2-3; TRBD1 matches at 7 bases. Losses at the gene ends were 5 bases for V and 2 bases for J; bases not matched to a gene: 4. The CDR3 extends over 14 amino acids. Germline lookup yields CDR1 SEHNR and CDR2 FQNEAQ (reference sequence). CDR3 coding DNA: TGTGCCAGCAGCCCGGACAGGTTCACAGATACGCAGTATTTT. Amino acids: CASSPDRFTDTQYF. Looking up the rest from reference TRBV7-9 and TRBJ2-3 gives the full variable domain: DTGVSQNPRHKITKRGQNVTFRCDPISEHNRLYWYRQTLGQGPEFLTYFQNEAQLEKSRLLSDRFSAERPKGSFSTLEIQRTEQGDSAMYLCASSPDRFTDTQYFGPGTRLTVL.

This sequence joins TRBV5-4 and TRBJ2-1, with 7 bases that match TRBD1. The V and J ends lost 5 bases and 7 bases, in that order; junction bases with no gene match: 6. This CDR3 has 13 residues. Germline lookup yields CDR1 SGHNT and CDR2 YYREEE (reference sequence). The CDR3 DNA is TGTGCCAGCAGGCGGACAGGCGGGAATGAGCAGTTCTTC. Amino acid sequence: CASRRTGGNEQFF.

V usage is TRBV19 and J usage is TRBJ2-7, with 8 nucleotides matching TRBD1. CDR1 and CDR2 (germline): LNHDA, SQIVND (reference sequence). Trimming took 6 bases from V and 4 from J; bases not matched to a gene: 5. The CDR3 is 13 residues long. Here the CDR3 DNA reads TGTGCCAGTAGGACAGGGGCGGGGTACGAGCAGTACTTC. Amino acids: CASRTGAGYEQYF.

The CDR3 DNA reads TGTGCCAGCAGCCCCGGCCCAGGAGGCGGGGGCCGGGGTAGGAACGAGCAGTACTTC. It translates to CASSPGPGGGGRGRNEQYF. The V gene is TRBV9, the J gene TRBJ2-7, with a possible D match to TRBD2 (7 bases). The V end lost 4 bases, the J end lost 5 bases, and 31 bases lay between the germline ends. Germline CDR1 SGDLS, CDR2 YYNGEE. This CDR3 is built from 19 residues.

The CDR3 spells CAWSGRHNEQFF. DNA for the CDR3: TGTGCCTGGAGTGGGAGACACAATGAGCAGTTCTTC. The genes are TRBV30 and TRBJ2-1; no reliable D call. Germline lookup yields CDR1 GTSNPN and CDR2 SVGIG (reference sequence). The CDR3 consists of 12 residues. Trimming removed 1 base from V and 5 bases from J, with 6 bases in between.

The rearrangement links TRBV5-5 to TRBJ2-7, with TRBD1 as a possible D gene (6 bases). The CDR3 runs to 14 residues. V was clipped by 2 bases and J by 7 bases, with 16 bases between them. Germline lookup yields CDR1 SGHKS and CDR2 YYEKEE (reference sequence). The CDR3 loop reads CASSLQQGLREQYF. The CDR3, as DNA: TGTGCCAGCAGCTTACAACAGGGTTTGAGGGAGCAGTACTTC.

CDR3 loop: CASSYEKGRDEQFF. Here the CDR3 DNA reads TGTGCCAGCAGCTACGAGAAAGGCCGCGACGAGCAGTTCTTC. V and J are TRBV7-3 and TRBJ2-1, with no clear D. The CDR3 loop spans 14 amino acids. Germline V gene sequence: CDR1 SGHTA, CDR2 FQGTGA. Trimming shortened V by 4 bases and J by 10 bases, and 17 bases separated the two germline ends. The full variable domain, completed using reference TRBV7-3 and TRBJ2-1, is GAGVSQTPSNKVTEKGKYVELRCDPISGHTALYWYRQSLGQGPEFLIYFQGTGAADDSGLPNDRFFAVRPEGSVSTLKIQRTERGDSAVYLCASSYEKGRDEQFFGPGTRLTVL.

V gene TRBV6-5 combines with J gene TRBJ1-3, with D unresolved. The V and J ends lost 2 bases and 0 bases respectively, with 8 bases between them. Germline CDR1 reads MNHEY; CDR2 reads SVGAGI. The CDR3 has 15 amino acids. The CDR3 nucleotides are TGTGCCAGCAGTTACAGCCTGGACTCTGGAAACACCATATATTTT. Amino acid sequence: CASSYSLDSGNTIYF.

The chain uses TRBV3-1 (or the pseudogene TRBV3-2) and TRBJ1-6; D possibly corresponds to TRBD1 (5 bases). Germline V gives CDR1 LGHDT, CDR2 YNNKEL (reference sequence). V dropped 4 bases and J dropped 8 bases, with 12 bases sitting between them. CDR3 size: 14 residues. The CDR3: CASSPRGGDSPLHF. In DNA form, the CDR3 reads TGTGCCAGCAGCCCGAGGGGAGGGGATTCACCCCTCCACTTT.

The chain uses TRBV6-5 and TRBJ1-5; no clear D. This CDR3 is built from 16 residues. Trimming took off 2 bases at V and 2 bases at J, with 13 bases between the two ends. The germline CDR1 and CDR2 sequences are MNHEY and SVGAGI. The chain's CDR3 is CASSYTRPRGNQPQHF. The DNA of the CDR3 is TGTGCCAGCAGTTACACGCGACCTCGGGGCAATCAGCCCCAGCATTTT.

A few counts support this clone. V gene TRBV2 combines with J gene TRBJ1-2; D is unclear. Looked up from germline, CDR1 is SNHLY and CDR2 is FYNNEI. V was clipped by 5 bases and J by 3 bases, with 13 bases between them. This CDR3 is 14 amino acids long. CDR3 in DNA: TGTGCCAGCAGTCCGGCGGATCCTTACTATGGCTACACCTTC. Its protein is CASSPADPYYGYTF.